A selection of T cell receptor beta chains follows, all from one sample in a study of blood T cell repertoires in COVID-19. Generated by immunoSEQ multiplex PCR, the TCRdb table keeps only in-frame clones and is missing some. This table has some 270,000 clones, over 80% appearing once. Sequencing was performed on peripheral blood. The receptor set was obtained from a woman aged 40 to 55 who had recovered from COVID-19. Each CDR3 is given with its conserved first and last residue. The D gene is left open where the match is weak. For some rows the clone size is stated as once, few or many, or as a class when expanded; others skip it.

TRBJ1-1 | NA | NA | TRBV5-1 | CASSPRGGLVNTEAFF | TGCGCCAGCAGCCCTCGTGGGGGGTTGGTGAACACTGAAGCTTTCTTT
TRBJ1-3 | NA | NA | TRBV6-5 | CASSRRRTAGNTIYF | TGTGCCAGCAGTAGGCGACGGACAGCTGGAAACACCATATATTTT
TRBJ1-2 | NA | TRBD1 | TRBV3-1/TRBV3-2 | CASSPAGTGADYGYTF | TGTGCCAGCAGCCCAGCGGGGACAGGGGCGGACTATGGCTACACCTTC
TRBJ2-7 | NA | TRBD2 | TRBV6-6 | CASSPAGGPYEQYF | TGTGCCAGCAGTCCAGCGGGGGGTCCCTACGAGCAGTACTTC
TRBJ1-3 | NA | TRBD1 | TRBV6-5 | CASSSWTGGNTIYF | TGTGCCAGCAGCTCCTGGACAGGGGGAAACACCATATATTTT
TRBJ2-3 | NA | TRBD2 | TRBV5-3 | CARSLGMPGGYTDTQYF | TGTGCCAGAAGCTTGGGAATGCCGGGGGGATACACAGATACGCAGTATTTT
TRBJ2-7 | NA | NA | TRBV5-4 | CASSYGISEQYF | TGTGCCAGCAGCTACGGGATCAGCGAGCAGTACTTC
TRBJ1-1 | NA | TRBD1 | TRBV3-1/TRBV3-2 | CASSPRTGQNTEAFF | TGTGCCAGCAGCCCGAGGACAGGACAGAACACTGAAGCTTTCTTT
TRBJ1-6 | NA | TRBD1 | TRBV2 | CASSVQGSYSPLHF | TGTGCCAGCAGTGTACAGGGGAGCTATTCACCCCTCCACTTT
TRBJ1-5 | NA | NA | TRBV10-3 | CAISEPRSGRNQPQHF | TGTGCCATCAGTGAACCTAGGTCAGGGCGCAATCAGCCCCAGCATTTT
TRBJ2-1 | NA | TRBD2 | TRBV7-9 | CAGLLLAGGYNEQFF | TGTGCCGGGCTACTTCTAGCGGGGGGCTACAATGAGCAGTTCTTC
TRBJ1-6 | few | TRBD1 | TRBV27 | CASSWTGDNSPLHF | TGTGCCAGCAGTTGGACAGGGGACAATTCACCCCTCCACTTT
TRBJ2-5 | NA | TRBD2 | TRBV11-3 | CASSDSGGRQETQYF | TGTGCCAGCAGCGACTCGGGGGGGAGACAAGAGACCCAGTACTTC
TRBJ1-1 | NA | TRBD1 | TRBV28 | CASSPEGRGRTEAFF | TGTGCCAGCAGCCCAGAGGGCAGGGGGCGTACTGAAGCTTTCTTT
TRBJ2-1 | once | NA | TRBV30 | CAWSVMELQFF | TGTGCCTGGAGTGTAATGGAGCTCCAGTTCTTC
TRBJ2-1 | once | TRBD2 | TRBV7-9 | CASSLGGTSGTSSYNEQFF | TGTGCCAGCAGCTTAGGAGGGACTAGCGGAACGAGCTCCTACAATGAGCAGTTCTTC
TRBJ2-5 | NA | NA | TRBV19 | CASSTHGETQYF | TGTGCCAGTAGTACACACGGGGAGACCCAGTACTTC
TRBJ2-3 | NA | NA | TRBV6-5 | CASSYSIPLDGDTQYF | TGTGCCAGCAGTTACTCGATACCCCTAGACGGAGATACGCAGTATTTT
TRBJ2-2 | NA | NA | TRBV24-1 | CATMQTGNTGELFF | TGTGCCACCATGCAGACAGGGAACACCGGGGAGCTGTTTTTT
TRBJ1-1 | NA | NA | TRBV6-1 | CASSDLGDTEAFF | TGTGCCAGCAGTGATCTCGGGGACACTGAAGCTTTCTTT
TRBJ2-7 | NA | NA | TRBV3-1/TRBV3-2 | CASSEGASGQYF | TGTGCCAGCAGCGAAGGAGCCTCGGGGCAGTACTTC
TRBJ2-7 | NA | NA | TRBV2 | CASGLPFYEQYF | TGTGCCAGCGGCTTACCTTTCTACGAGCAGTACTTC
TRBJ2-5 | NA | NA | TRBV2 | CASTDNQETQYF | TGTGCCAGCACTGACAATCAAGAGACCCAGTACTTC
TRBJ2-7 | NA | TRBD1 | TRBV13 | CASSSKQGVYEQYF | TGTGCCAGCAGCTCCAAACAGGGGGTCTACGAGCAGTACTTC
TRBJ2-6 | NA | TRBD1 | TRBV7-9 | CASSTGTGISGANVLTF | TGTGCCAGCAGCACCGGGACAGGGATCTCTGGGGCCAACGTCCTGACTTTC
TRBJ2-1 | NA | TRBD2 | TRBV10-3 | CAISAAPGLAGPSSYNEQFF | TGTGCCATCAGTGCCGCACCCGGACTAGCGGGGCCGAGCTCCTACAATGAGCAGTTCTTC
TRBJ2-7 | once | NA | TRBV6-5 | CASSYFGDSFYEQYF | TGTGCCAGCAGTTACTTCGGGGATTCATTCTACGAGCAGTACTTC
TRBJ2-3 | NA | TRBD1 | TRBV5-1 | CASEWTGGRDTQYF | TGCGCCAGCGAATGGACAGGGGGTCGAGATACGCAGTATTTT
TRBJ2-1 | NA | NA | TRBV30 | CACTLEGSYNEQFF | TGTGCCTGCACTCTGGAGGGCTCCTACAATGAGCAGTTCTTC
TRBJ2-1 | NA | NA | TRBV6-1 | CASSEVGTGLGGTNEQFF | TGTGCCAGCAGTGAAGTGGGTACAGGACTCGGGGGGACAAATGAGCAGTTCTTC
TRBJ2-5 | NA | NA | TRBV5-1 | CASSFHQLSNSQETQYF | TGCGCCAGCAGCTTTCATCAGTTGAGTAACAGCCAAGAGACCCAGTACTTC
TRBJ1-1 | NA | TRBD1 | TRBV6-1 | CASSEWDRGNSDTEAFF | TGTGCCAGCAGTGAGTGGGACAGGGGTAATTCGGACACTGAAGCTTTCTTT
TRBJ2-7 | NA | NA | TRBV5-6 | CASSLFREQYF | TGTGCCAGCAGCTTGTTTCGCGAGCAGTACTTC
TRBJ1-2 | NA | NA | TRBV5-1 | CASSLVTANPLDYGYTF | TGCGCCAGCAGCTTGGTGACAGCAAACCCCTTAGACTATGGCTACACCTTC
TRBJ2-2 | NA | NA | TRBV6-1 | CASSELGGLNTGELFF | TGTGCCAGCAGTGAATTAGGAGGGTTAAACACCGGGGAGCTGTTTTTT
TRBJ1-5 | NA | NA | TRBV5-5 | CASSPRPAGDGQPQHF | TGTGCCAGCAGCCCCCGCCCCGCAGGGGACGGTCAGCCCCAGCATTTT
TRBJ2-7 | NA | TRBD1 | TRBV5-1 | CASSRQGVNEQYF | TGCGCCAGCAGCCGACAGGGGGTCAACGAGCAGTACTTC
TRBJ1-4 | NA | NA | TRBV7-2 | CASSLQQGDEKLFF | TGTGCCAGCAGCTTACAACAGGGCGACGAAAAACTGTTTTTT
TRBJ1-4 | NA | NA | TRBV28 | CASSFSGGNEKLFF | TGTGCCAGCAGTTTTAGCGGGGGTAATGAAAAACTGTTTTTT
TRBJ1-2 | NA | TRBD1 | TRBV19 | CASTNSWDSHGYTF | TGTGCCAGTACCAACTCCTGGGACAGCCATGGCTACACCTTC
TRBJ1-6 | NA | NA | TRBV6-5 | CASRQGSDSPLHF | TGTGCCAGCAGGCAGGGTAGTGATTCACCCCTCCACTTT
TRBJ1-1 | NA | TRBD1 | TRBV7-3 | CASSTGQGTEAFF | TGTGCCAGCAGCACAGGACAGGGCACTGAAGCTTTCTTT
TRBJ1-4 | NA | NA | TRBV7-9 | CASSNNGGLGNEKLFF | TGTGCCAGCAGCAACAATGGGGGCCTTGGTAATGAAAAACTGTTTTTT
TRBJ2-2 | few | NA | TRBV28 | CASSFYGPPPGLFF | TGTGCCAGCAGTTTTTATGGTCCCCCCCCGGGGCTGTTTTTT
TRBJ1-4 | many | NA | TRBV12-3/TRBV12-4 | CASSLGEGKLFF | TGTGCCAGCAGTTTAGGGGAGGGGAAACTGTTTTTT
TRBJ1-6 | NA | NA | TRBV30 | CAWSVPGQGASPLHF | TGTGCCTGGAGTGTTCCGGGACAAGGGGCTTCACCCCTCCACTTT
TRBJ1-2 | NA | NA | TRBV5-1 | CASSLSGGGNYGYTF | TGCGCCAGCAGCTTGTCGGGGGGCGGCAACTATGGCTACACCTTC
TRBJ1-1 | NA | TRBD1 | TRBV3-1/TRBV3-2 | CASSQEATGDTEAFF | TGTGCCAGCAGCCAAGAGGCCACAGGGGACACTGAAGCTTTCTTT
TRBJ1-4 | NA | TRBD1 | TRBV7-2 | CASSTGQSATNEKLFF | TGTGCCAGCAGCACGGGACAGAGCGCAACTAATGAAAAACTGTTTTTT
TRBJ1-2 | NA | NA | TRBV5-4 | CASSLQIGNYGYTF | TGTGCCAGCAGCTTGCAAATCGGTAACTATGGCTACACCTTC
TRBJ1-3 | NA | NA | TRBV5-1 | CASSLASLTGNTIYF | TGCGCCAGCAGCTTAGCGTCGCTTACTGGAAACACCATATATTTT
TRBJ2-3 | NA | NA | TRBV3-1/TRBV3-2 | CASSGTQPGDTQYF | TGTGCCAGCAGCGGGACTCAACCGGGAGATACGCAGTATTTT
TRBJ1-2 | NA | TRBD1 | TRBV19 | CASTGQAFWGYTF | TGTGCCAGTACTGGACAGGCGTTCTGGGGCTACACCTTC
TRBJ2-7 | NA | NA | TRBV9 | CASSVGGGGYEQYF | TGTGCCAGCAGCGTAGGGGGAGGTGGCTACGAGCAGTACTTC
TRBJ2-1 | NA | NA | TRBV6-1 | CASSEGGGVYNEQFF | TGTGCCAGCAGTGAAGGGGGCGGGGTATACAATGAGCAGTTCTTC
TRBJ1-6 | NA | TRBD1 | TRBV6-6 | CASRAGTGGSPLHF | TGTGCCAGCAGAGCCGGGACAGGGGGATCACCCCTCCACTTT
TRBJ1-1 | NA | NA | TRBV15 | CATSLSGRGNTEAFF | TGTGCCACCAGCTTGTCAGGGCGAGGGAACACTGAAGCTTTCTTT
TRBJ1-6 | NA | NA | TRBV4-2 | CASSQEYRSSYNSPLHF | TGTGCCAGCAGCCAAGAGTACAGGAGCTCCTATAATTCACCCCTCCACTTT
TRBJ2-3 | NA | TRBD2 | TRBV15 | CATSEVGRGVVADTQYF | TGTGCCACCAGCGAAGTCGGGCGGGGGGTGGTGGCAGATACGCAGTATTTT